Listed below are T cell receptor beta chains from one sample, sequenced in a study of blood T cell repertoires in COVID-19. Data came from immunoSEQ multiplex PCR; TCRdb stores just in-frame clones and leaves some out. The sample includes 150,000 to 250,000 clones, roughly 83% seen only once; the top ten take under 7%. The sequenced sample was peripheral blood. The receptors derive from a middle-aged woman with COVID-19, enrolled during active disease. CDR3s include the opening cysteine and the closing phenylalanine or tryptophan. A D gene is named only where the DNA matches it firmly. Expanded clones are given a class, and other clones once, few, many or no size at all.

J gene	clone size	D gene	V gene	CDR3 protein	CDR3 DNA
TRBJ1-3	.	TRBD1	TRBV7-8	CASSPQGGGNTIYF	TGTGCCAGCAGCCCACAGGGGGGTGGAAACACCATATATTTT
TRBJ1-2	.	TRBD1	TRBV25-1	CASTRDRALGYTF	TGTGCCAGCACCCGAGACAGGGCCCTCGGCTACACCTTC
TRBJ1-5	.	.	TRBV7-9	CASSREGNQPQHF	TGTGCCAGCAGCCGGGAGGGGAATCAGCCCCAGCATTTT
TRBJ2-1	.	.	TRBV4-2	CASSQERGGYNEQFF	TGTGCCAGCAGCCAAGAAAGGGGGGGATACAATGAGCAGTTCTTC
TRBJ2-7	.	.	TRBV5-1	CASSFGSSYEQYF	TGCGCCAGCAGCTTCGGTAGCTCCTACGAGCAGTACTTC
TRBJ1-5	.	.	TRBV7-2	CASSSDSINQPQHF	TGTGCCAGCAGCTCCGACAGTATCAATCAGCCCCAGCATTTT
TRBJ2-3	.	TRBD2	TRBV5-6	CASSRGGVSTDTQYF	TGTGCCAGCAGCCGGGGGGGCGTTAGCACAGATACGCAGTATTTT
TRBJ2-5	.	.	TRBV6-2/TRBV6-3	CASSYSGRGTQYF	TGTGCCAGCAGTTACTCGGGTAGAGGGACCCAGTACTTC
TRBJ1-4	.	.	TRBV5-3	CASKGRGCEKLFF	TGTGCCAGTAAAGGTAGAGGTTGCGAAAAACTGTTTTTT
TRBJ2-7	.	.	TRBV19	CASTPQGSSYEQYF	TGTGCCAGTACCCCCCAGGGTAGCTCCTACGAGCAGTACTTC
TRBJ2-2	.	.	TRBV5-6	CASSFGRPTGELFF	TGTGCCAGCAGCTTTGGGAGACCCACCGGGGAGCTGTTTTTT
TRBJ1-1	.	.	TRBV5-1	CASSSARFDTEAFF	TGCGCCAGCAGCTCAGCCAGGTTTGACACTGAAGCTTTCTTT
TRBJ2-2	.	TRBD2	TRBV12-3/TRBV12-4	CASRPGGTGELFF	TGTGCCAGCAGGCCGGGGGGGACCGGGGAGCTGTTTTTT
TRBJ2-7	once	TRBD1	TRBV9	CASSLGQGGSYEQYF	TGTGCCAGCAGTCTGGGACAGGGTGGTTCCTACGAGCAGTACTTC
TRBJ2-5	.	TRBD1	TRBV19	CASSRPNPGQGGETQYF	TGTGCCAGTAGTCGACCAAACCCGGGACAGGGAGGGGAGACCCAGTACTTC
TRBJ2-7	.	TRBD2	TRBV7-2	CASSSVAGPAYEQYF	TGTGCCAGCAGTTCCGTAGCGGGACCGGCCTACGAGCAGTACTTC
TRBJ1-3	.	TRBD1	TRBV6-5	CASRAGGDGNTIYF	TGTGCCAGCAGGGCAGGGGGCGACGGAAACACCATATATTTT
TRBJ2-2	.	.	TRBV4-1	CASTESASTDTGELFF	TGCGCCAGCACCGAGTCCGCTAGCACCGACACCGGGGAGCTGTTTTTT
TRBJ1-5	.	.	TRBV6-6	CASRRTDNQPQHF	TGTGCCAGCAGGAGGACAGACAATCAGCCCCAGCATTTT
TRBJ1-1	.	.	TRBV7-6	CASSFRGSEAFF	TGTGCCAGCAGCTTTCGGGGGTCTGAAGCTTTCTTT
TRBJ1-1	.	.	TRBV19	CASSSIQAATEAFF	TGTGCCAGTAGTTCTATACAGGCGGCAACTGAAGCTTTCTTT
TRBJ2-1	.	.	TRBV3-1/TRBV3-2	CASSQMVANEQFF	TGTGCCAGCAGCCAAATGGTAGCCAATGAGCAGTTCTTC
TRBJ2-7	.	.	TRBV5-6	CASSLGREPSYEQYF	TGTGCCAGCAGCTTGGGGCGGGAACCGTCCTACGAGCAGTACTTC
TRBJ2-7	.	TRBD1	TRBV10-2	CASSETLSETGGMYEQYF	TGCGCCAGCAGTGAGACCCTTTCCGAGACAGGGGGCATGTACGAGCAGTACTTC
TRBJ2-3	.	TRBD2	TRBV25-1	CASSRHTRGADTQYF	TGTGCCAGCAGTAGACACACACGGGGGGCAGATACGCAGTATTTT
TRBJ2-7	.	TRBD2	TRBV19	CASSTVLAGELAHEQYF	TGTGCCAGTAGTACCGTACTAGCGGGAGAATTAGCCCACGAGCAGTACTTC
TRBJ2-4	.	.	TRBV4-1	CASSQVSTGDIQYF	TGCGCCAGCAGCCAAGTCTCGACGGGGGACATTCAGTACTTC
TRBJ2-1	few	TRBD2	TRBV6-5	CASRKTSGSVNEQFF	TGTGCCAGCAGGAAAACTAGCGGGTCCGTCAATGAGCAGTTCTTC
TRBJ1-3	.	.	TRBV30	CAWARGSGNTIYF	TGTGCCTGGGCTAGGGGGTCCGGAAACACCATATATTTT
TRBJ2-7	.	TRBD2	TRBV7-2	CASSATSGPYEQYF	TGTGCCAGCAGCGCCACTAGCGGCCCCTACGAGCAGTACTTC
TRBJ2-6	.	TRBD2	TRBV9	CASSNGGAGANVLTF	TGTGCCAGCAGCAACGGGGGGGCAGGGGCCAACGTCCTGACTTTC
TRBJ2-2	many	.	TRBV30	CAGRTGELFF	TGTGCCGGCCGCACCGGGGAGCTGTTTTTT
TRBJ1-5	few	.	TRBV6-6	CASSPGEVLGNQPQHF	TGTGCCAGCAGCCCAGGGGAAGTGTTGGGCAATCAGCCCCAGCATTTT
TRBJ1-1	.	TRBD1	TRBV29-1	CSAQSGQGGRRAFF	TGCAGCGCCCAATCCGGACAGGGAGGGAGGAGGGCTTTCTTT
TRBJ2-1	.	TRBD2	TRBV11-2	CASSLGEGTGQFF	TGTGCCAGCAGCTTGGGGGAGGGAACAGGGCAGTTCTTC
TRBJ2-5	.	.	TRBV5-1	CASSLGVQETQYF	TGCGCCAGCAGCTTAGGAGTACAAGAGACCCAGTACTTC
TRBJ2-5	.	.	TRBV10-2	CASTKTQYF	TGCGCCAGCACAAAGACCCAGTACTTC
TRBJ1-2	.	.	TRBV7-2	CASSFQESYGYTF	TGTGCCAGCAGCTTCCAGGAATCCTATGGCTACACCTTC
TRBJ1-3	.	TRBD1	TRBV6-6	CASRSGGSGNTIYF	TGTGCCAGCAGGTCAGGGGGCTCTGGAAACACCATATATTTT
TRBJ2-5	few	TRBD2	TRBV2	CASSKTAGTSGYGMEETQYF	TGTGCCAGCAGCAAAACTGCCGGGACTAGCGGGTATGGGATGGAAGAGACCCAGTACTTC
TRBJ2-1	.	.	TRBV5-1	CASSIISTGLSYNEQFF	TGCGCCAGCAGCATAATCTCCACAGGCCTCTCCTACAATGAGCAGTTCTTC
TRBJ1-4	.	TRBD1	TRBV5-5	CASSAVPGQGNEKLFF	TGTGCCAGCAGCGCGGTTCCGGGACAGGGTAATGAAAAACTGTTTTTT
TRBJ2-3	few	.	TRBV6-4	CASSEGGMGTDTQYF	TGTGCCAGCAGTGAGGGCGGGATGGGCACAGATACGCAGTATTTT
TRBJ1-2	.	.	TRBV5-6	CASSLGSGFYGYTF	TGTGCCAGCAGCTTGGGTTCCGGGTTTTACGGCTACACCTTC
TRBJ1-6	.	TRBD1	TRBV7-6	CASSPGQGGNSPLHF	TGTGCCAGCAGCCCAGGCCAGGGGGGTAATTCACCCCTCCACTTT
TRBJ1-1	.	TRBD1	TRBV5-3	CARSLGTGGFESYRHLNTEAFF	TGTGCCAGAAGCTTGGGGACAGGGGGTTTTGAATCATACCGCCACTTGAACACTGAAGCTTTCTTT